The 8 T cell receptor beta chains below come from one sample, sequenced in a study of blood T cell repertoires in COVID-19. Only in-frame clones appear in the TCRdb table, and some are missing; sequencing was by immunoSEQ multiplex PCR. Of about 88,000 clones in the sample, roughly 87% were seen once. The sequenced material came from peripheral blood. These receptors were collected from a male donor with acute or convalescent COVID-19.

The rearrangement links TRBV9 to TRBJ1-2; D is undetermined. Looked up from germline, CDR1 is SGDLS and CDR2 is YYNGEE. Trimming stripped 0 bases from V and 8 bases from J, with 8 bases between. This CDR3 spans 12 amino acids. This chain's CDR3 is CASSVGASGYTF. The DNA of the CDR3 is TGTGCCAGCAGCGTAGGAGCTTCGGGCTACACCTTC.

This chain joins TRBV5-1 and TRBJ2-1; 14 positions match TRBD2. This CDR3 spans 19 amino acids. Germline trimming cut 5 bases from V and 4 bases from J; bases unmatched to any gene: 14. Germline CDR1 reads SGHRS; CDR2 reads YFSETQ. CDR3 in DNA: TGCGCCAGCAGTTTCCGCGGGACTAGCGGGGGTGGCGGGTACAATGAGCAGTTCTTC. Translation gives CASSFRGTSGGGGYNEQFF.

The chain has TRBV3-1 (or the pseudogene TRBV3-2) and TRBJ2-3; maybe TRBD1 (6 bases). The CDR3 has 15 residues. Germline lookup yields CDR1 LGHDT and CDR2 YNNKEL (reference sequence). Trimming stripped 0 bases from V and 3 bases from J, with 10 bases between. The chain's CDR3 is CASSQDPQGTDTQYF. Here the CDR3 DNA reads TGTGCCAGCAGCCAAGACCCCCAGGGGACAGATACGCAGTATTTT.

The chain recombines TRBV24-1 with TRBJ2-3, with 13 bases fitting TRBD2. From germline, CDR1 is KGHDR and CDR2 SFDVKD. The CDR3 has 16 residues. V lost 9 bases to trimming and J lost 8 bases; unmatched junction nucleotides: 13. CDR3 sequence: CATGTTSGGAAVTQYF. DNA for the CDR3: TGTGCCACCGGGACTACTAGCGGGGGGGCGGCAGTTACGCAGTATTTT.

The J gene is TRBJ1-1, the V gene TRBV6-5; D perhaps matches TRBD1 (5 bases). The CDR3 extends over 14 amino acids. Germline assignment: CDR1 MNHEY and CDR2 SVGAGI. The CDR3 DNA reads TGTGCTGGGGCAAGGGAACCGATGAACACTGAAGCTTTCTTT. Protein: CAGAREPMNTEAFF.

The chain combines TRBV12-3 or TRBV12-4 with TRBJ1-5; TRBD1 agrees at 7 bases. This CDR3 is built from 13 residues. Trimming removed 6 bases from V and 4 bases from J; junction bases left unmatched: 3. The CDR3 is CASRDRTNQPQHF. DNA for the CDR3: TGTGCCAGCAGGGACAGGACTAATCAGCCCCAGCATTTT.

This chain links TRBV5-6 with TRBJ1-2; D remains ambiguous. Germline CDR1 SGHDT, CDR2 YYEEEE. The CDR3 extends over 13 amino acids. With 1 base removed from V and 4 bases from J, the gap between germline ends came to 8 bases. The CDR3 reads CASSLRGGYGYTF. For the CDR3, the DNA is TGTGCCAGCAGCTTGAGAGGAGGCTATGGCTACACCTTC. The full variable domain, with the rest looked up from reference TRBV5-6 and TRBJ1-2, is DAGVTQSPTHLIKTRGQQVTLRCSPKSGHDTVSWYQQALGQGPQFIFQYYEEEERQRGNFPDRFSGHQFPNYSSELNVNALLLGDSALYLCASSLRGGYGYTFGSGTRLTVV.

The gene calls are TRBV15 and TRBJ2-5; 8 bases map to TRBD2. CDR1 is LNHNV and CDR2 is YYDKDF in the germline V gene (reference sequence). CDR3 length equals 16 residues. The trim removed 1 base at V and 1 base at J, leaving 5 bases unmatched. The CDR3 protein is CATSRAGGLPQETQYF. CDR3 nucleotide sequence: TGTGCCACCAGCAGAGCGGGGGGGCTGCCCCAAGAGACCCAGTACTTC.